Each of the 9 T cell receptor beta chains below was sequenced from the same sample in a study of blood T cell repertoires in COVID-19. Libraries were prepared by immunoSEQ multiplex PCR; TCRdb keeps only in-frame clonotypes and omits some of them. Counted here are roughly 250,000 clones, about 91% occurring once; the ten biggest clones make up under 3%. Material: peripheral blood. The receptors originated from a person aged 18 to 30 with COVID-19, enrolled during active disease.

The J gene is TRBJ1-5, the V gene TRBV19; D gene uncertain. The CDR3 is 15 residues long. The germline V gene encodes CDR1 LNHDA and CDR2 SQIVND (reference sequence). Trimming removed 7 bases from V and 1 base from J, with 14 bases in between. This CDR3 reads CASTSELLSNQPQHF. CDR3 DNA: TGTGCCAGTACCTCTGAGCTCCTCAGCAATCAGCCCCAGCATTTT.

The chain has TRBV7-9 and TRBJ1-2, with 7 bases lining up with TRBD1. Trimming at V came to 5 bases and at J to 4 bases, leaving 7 bases not matched to a gene. The germline V gene encodes CDR1 SEHNR and CDR2 FQNEAQ (reference sequence). The CDR3 runs to 14 residues. CDR3 protein: CASSPSGTAYGYTF. In DNA form, the CDR3 reads TGTGCCAGCAGCCCCTCCGGGACAGCCTATGGCTACACCTTC.

The CDR3 region has the DNA TGCGCCAGCAGCTTGGCGGGTCGATCCACCCAGTACTTC. Translating it yields CASSLAGRSTQYF. The chain links TRBV5-1 to TRBJ2-5; D remains ambiguous. The CDR3 has 13 amino acids. The germline gives CDR1 SGHRS, CDR2 YFSETQ. The V end was cut by 0 bases, the J end by 8 bases, with 11 bases between.

The CDR3 nucleotides are TGTGCCAGTAGAGGCCCGCGCAATGAGCAGTTCTTC. It is translated as CASRGPRNEQFF. V and J are TRBV25-1 and TRBJ2-1; D is ambiguous. Germline V lookup: CDR1 MGHDK, CDR2 SYGVNS. This CDR3 comprises 12 residues. Trimming took off 9 bases at V and 6 bases at J, with 12 bases between the two ends.

J is TRBJ1-1 and V is TRBV12-3 or TRBV12-4; unclear D gene. Between the trimmed V and J ends, which lost 3 bases and 10 bases, there was a span of 9 bases. This CDR3 region has 11 residues. CDR3 DNA sequence: TGTGCCAGCAGTTTGAGGAGCGGAGCTTTCTTT. Amino acid sequence: CASSLRSGAFF.

V and J are TRBV6-1 and TRBJ2-7; D perhaps matches TRBD2 (6 bases). The CDR3 is made up of 15 amino acids. The germline CDR1 and CDR2 sequences are MNHNS and SASEGT. V gave up 2 bases and J gave up 2 bases, with 13 bases separating them. CDR3 sequence: CASSELPSATYEQYF. CDR3 sequence (DNA): TGTGCCAGCAGTGAATTACCTAGCGCTACCTACGAGCAGTACTTC.

The J gene is TRBJ1-2, the V gene TRBV4-1; 8 nucleotides agree with TRBD1. From germline, CDR1 is MGHRA and CDR2 YSYEKL. There are 17 residues in the CDR3. Trimming cost V 0 bases and J 7 bases; bases outside gene matches: 13. CDR3 coding DNA: TGCGCCAGCAGCCAAGAGATATACACCGGACAGGGTCCTGGCTACACCTTC. It encodes CASSQEIYTGQGPGYTF.

The chain recombines TRBV9 with TRBJ2-3; the D is unclear. The length of the CDR3 is 13 residues. The germline V gene encodes CDR1 SGDLS and CDR2 YYNGEE. Trimming took off 4 bases at V and 0 bases at J, with 6 bases between the two ends. CDR3 in DNA: TGTGCCAGCAGCCCTCTTAGCACAGATACGCAGTATTTT. Its protein is CASSPLSTDTQYF.

The gene calls are TRBV2 and TRBJ2-7, with a possible D match to TRBD2 (6 bases). The germline V and J ends were trimmed by 8 bases and 1 base, with 9 bases remaining between them. The CDR3 totals 12 residues. Per germline, CDR1 SNHLY and CDR2 FYNNEI. CDR3 DNA: TGTGCCAGCGGCGGGACTTCCTACGAGCAGTACTTC. It codes for CASGGTSYEQYF.